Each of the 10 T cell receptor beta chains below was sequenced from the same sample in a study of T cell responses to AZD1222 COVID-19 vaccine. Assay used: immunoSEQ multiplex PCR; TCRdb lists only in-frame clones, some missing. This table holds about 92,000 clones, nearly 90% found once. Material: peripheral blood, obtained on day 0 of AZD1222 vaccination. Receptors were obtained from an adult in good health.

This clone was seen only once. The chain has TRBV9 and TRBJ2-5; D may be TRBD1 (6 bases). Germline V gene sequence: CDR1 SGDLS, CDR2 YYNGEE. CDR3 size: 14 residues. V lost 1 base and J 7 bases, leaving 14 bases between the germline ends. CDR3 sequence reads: CASSVSGVSGTQYF. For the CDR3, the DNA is TGTGCCAGCAGCGTATCAGGGGTATCTGGGACCCAGTACTTC. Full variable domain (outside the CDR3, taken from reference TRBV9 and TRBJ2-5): DSGVTQTPKHLITATGQRVTLRCSPRSGDLSVYWYQQSLDQGLQFLIQYYNGEERAKGNILERFSAQQFPDLHSELNLSSLELGDSALYFCASSVSGVSGTQYFGPGTRLLVL.

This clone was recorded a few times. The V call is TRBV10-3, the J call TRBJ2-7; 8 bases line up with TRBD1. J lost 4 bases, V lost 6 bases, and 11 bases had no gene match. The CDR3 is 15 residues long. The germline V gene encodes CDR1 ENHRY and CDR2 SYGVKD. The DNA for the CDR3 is TGTGCCATCAGGAGGAACCAGGGGGCTCGGTACGAGCAGTACTTC. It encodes CAIRRNQGARYEQYF.

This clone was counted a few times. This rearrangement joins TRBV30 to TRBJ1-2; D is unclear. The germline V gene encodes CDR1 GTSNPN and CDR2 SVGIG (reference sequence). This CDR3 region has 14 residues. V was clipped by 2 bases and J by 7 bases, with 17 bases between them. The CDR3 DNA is TGTGCCTGGAGTAAGAGAATGACGAGGGCTGGCTACACCTTC. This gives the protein CAWSKRMTRAGYTF.

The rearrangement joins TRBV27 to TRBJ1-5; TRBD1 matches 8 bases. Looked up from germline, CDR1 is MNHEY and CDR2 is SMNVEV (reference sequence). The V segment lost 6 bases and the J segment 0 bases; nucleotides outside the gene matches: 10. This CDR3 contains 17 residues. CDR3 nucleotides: TGTGCCAGCAGGGTCGGACAGGGTAGGTATAGCAATCAGCCCCAGCATTTT. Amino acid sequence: CASRVGQGRYSNQPQHF.

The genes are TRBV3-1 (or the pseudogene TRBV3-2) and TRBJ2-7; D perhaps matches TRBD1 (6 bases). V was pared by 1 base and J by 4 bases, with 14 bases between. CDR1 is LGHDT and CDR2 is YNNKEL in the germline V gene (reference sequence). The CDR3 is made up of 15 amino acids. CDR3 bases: TGTGCCAGCAGCCAAGCGGGGACCAGGGGTTACGAGCAGTACTTC. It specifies CASSQAGTRGYEQYF.

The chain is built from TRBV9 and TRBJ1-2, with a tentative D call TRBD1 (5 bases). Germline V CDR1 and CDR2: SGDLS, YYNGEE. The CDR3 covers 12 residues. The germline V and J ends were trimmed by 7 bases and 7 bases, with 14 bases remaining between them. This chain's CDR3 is CASGSGGSGYTF. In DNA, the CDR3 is TGTGCCAGCGGTAGCGGGGGAAGTGGCTACACCTTC. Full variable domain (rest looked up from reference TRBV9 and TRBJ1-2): DSGVTQTPKHLITATGQRVTLRCSPRSGDLSVYWYQQSLDQGLQFLIQYYNGEERAKGNILERFSAQQFPDLHSELNLSSLELGDSALYFCASGSGGSGYTFGSGTRLTVV.

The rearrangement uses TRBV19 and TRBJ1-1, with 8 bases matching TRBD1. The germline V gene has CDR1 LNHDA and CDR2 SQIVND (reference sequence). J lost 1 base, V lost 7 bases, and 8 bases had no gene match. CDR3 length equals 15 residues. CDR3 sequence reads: CASTGQGAGNTEAFF. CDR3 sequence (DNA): TGTGCCAGTACGGGGCAGGGGGCGGGGAACACTGAAGCTTTCTTT. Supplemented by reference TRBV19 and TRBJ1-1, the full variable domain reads DGGITQSPKYLFRKEGQNVTLSCEQNLNHDAMYWYRQDPGQGLRLIYYSQIVNDFQKGDIAEGYSVSREKKESFPLTVTSAQKNPTAFYLCASTGQGAGNTEAFFGQGTRLTVV.

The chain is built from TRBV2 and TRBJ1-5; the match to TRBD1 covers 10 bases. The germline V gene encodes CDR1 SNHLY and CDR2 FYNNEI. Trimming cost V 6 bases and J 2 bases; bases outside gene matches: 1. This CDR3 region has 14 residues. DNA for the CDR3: TGTGCCAGCAGGGACAGGGGGGGCAATCAGCCCCAGCATTTT. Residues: CASRDRGGNQPQHF.

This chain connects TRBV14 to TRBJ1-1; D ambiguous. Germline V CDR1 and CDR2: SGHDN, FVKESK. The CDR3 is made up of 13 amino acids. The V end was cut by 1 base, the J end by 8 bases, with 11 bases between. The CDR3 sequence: CASSQVRGGEAFF. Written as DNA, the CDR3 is TGTGCCAGCAGCCAAGTCCGGGGTGGGGAAGCTTTCTTT.

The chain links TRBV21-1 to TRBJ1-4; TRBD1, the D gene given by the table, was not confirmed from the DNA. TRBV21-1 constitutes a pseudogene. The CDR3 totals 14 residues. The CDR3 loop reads CASSKTTVNEKLFF. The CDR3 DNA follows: TGTGCCAGCAGCAAAACGACAGTTAATGAAAAACTGTTTTTT.